The 14 T cell receptor beta chains listed next were all sequenced from one sample in a study of blood T cell repertoires in COVID-19. Using immunoSEQ multiplex PCR, the repertoire was profiled, and TCRdb retains in-frame clones only, with some absent. This sample has about 56,000 clones, with roughly 89% found just once. Sequenced sample: peripheral blood. These receptors originate from a woman aged 60-75 years with COVID-19, enrolled during active disease.

This clone occurred once. This sequence joins TRBV2 and TRBJ1-4, with 8 positions matching TRBD1. The V segment lost 4 bases and the J segment 7 bases; nucleotides outside the gene matches: 8. The germline CDR1 and CDR2 sequences are SNHLY and FYNNEI. The CDR3 is made up of 15 amino acids. This CDR3 reads CASSARTGYGEKLFF. The CDR3 nucleotides are TGTGCCAGCAGTGCCCGGACAGGGTATGGTGAAAAACTGTTTTTT.

This chain uses TRBV4-1 with TRBJ2-2; TRBD1 aligns across 9 bases. Germline CDR1 is MGHRA and CDR2 is YSYEKL. Germline trimming cut 2 bases from V and 0 bases from J; bases unmatched to any gene: 16. This CDR3 has 21 residues. The CDR3 loop is CASSQYTPGQGFGANTGELFF. CDR3 sequence (DNA): TGCGCCAGCAGCCAATATACCCCGGGACAGGGATTCGGCGCGAACACCGGGGAGCTGTTTTTT.

The chain uses TRBV6-5 and TRBJ1-5, with D unclear. Looked up from germline, CDR1 is MNHEY and CDR2 is SVGAGI. V lost 5 bases to trimming and J lost 6 bases, with 11 bases between them. There are 13 residues in the CDR3. The CDR3, as DNA: TGTGCCAGCAGTCGACAAATGGGTCAGCCCCAGCATTTT. Amino acid sequence: CASSRQMGQPQHF.

This clone was picked up one time. The chain employs TRBV12-3 or TRBV12-4 and TRBJ1-2; D unclear. CDR3 size: 13 residues. V lost 2 bases and J 2 bases, leaving 6 bases between the germline ends. CDR3 sequence reads: CASSLNENYGYTF. In DNA, the CDR3 is TGTGCCAGCAGTTTAAACGAGAACTATGGCTACACCTTC.

V is TRBV9 and J is TRBJ2-7; perhaps TRBD1 as D (5 bases). The germline V and J ends were trimmed by 7 bases and 6 bases, with 17 bases remaining between them. Germline values: CDR1 SGDLS, CDR2 YYNGEE. The CDR3 is made up of 13 amino acids. The CDR3, as DNA: TGTGCCAGCGCCCGAGGCAGGGTAGGCGAGCAGTACTTC. Protein product: CASARGRVGEQYF.

The V gene is TRBV11-3, the J gene TRBJ2-2, with D uncertain. From germline, CDR1 is SGHNT and CDR2 YENEEA. Trimming shortened V by 0 bases and J by 0 bases, and 8 bases separated the two germline ends. The CDR3 has 16 residues. In DNA form, the CDR3 reads TGTGCCAGCAGCTTAGAGGCCGGAGCGAACACCGGGGAGCTGTTTTTT. This sequence encodes CASSLEAGANTGELFF.

The chain couples TRBV7-8 to TRBJ2-1; TRBD2 aligns across 8 bases. Germline-derived CDR1 and CDR2 are SGHVS and FQNEAQ. CDR3 length equals 16 residues. V was pared by 1 base and J by 3 bases, with 5 bases of the junction left unmatched. The CDR3 here is CASSLVGGGIYNEQFF. The CDR3 nucleotides are TGTGCCAGCAGCTTAGTCGGGGGGGGAATCTACAATGAGCAGTTCTTC. Filled out from reference TRBV7-8 and TRBJ2-1, the complete variable domain reads GAGVSQSPRYKVAKRGQDVALRCDPISGHVSLFWYQQALGQGPEFLTYFQNEAQLDKSGLPSDRFFAERPEGSVSTLKIQRTQQEDSAVYLCASSLVGGGIYNEQFFGPGTRLTVL.

V is TRBV28 and J is TRBJ2-7; TRBD1 matches at 10 bases. Germline lookup yields CDR1 MDHEN and CDR2 SYDVKM. With V trimmed by 9 bases and J by 2 bases, 7 bases remained unmatched. The CDR3 has 14 residues. DNA of the CDR3: TGTGCCAGTACCCCGGGACAGGGGACCTACGAGCAGTACTTC. It yields the protein CASTPGQGTYEQYF.

V is TRBV7-9 and J is TRBJ2-5, with TRBD1 as a possible D gene (7 bases). The CDR3 contains 14 residues. Germline CDR1 SEHNR, CDR2 FQNEAQ (reference sequence). V dropped 6 bases and J dropped 2 bases, with 13 bases sitting between them. The CDR3 spells CASRPGGGQETQYF. In nucleotides, the CDR3 is TGTGCCAGCAGACCAGGGGGAGGACAAGAGACCCAGTACTTC.

The table lists this clone with a count of one. The rearrangement links TRBV2 to TRBJ1-2; no clear D. V gave up 0 bases and J gave up 3 bases, with 8 bases separating them. This CDR3 has 14 amino acids. Per germline, CDR1 SNHLY and CDR2 FYNNEI. In DNA form, the CDR3 reads TGTGCCAGCAGTGAAGCGACGGAGTACTATGGCTACACCTTC. Amino acids: CASSEATEYYGYTF.

V is TRBV7-9 and J is TRBJ1-3; D remains unclear. This CDR3 is 11 amino acids long. Looked up from germline, CDR1 is SEHNR and CDR2 is FQNEAQ (reference sequence). V lost 8 bases to trimming and J lost 8 bases, with 10 bases between them. CDR3 loop: CASWGGDTIYF. Written as DNA, the CDR3 is TGTGCCAGCTGGGGAGGTGACACCATATATTTT.

This chain uses TRBV7-2 with TRBJ2-1, with 8 nucleotides matching TRBD2. CDR3 size: 15 residues. The V gene's germline CDR1 is SGHTA and CDR2 FQGNSA. J gave up 7 bases and V 3 bases, and 8 bases lay outside the gene matches. For the CDR3, the DNA is TGTGCCAGCAGCTTTCCCAGCGGGAGAGGGAATGAGCAGTTCTTC. Translation: CASSFPSGRGNEQFF.

This rearrangement joins TRBV4-3 to TRBJ2-2; possibly TRBD2 for D (5 bases). Germline V lookup: CDR1 LGHNA, CDR2 YSLEER. The CDR3 sequence is 15 residues long. Between the trimmed V and J ends, which lost 1 base and 5 bases, there was a span of 11 bases. The CDR3 DNA is TGCGCCAGCAGCCAAGCCCCCTGGGAGACCGGGGAGCTGTTTTTT. It encodes CASSQAPWETGELFF.

The rearrangement links TRBV18 to TRBJ1-6, with a possible D match to TRBD1 (6 bases). The CDR3 runs 15 residues. Trimming pared 1 base from V and 10 bases from J, leaving 14 bases between. Germline CDR1 KGHSH, CDR2 LQKENI. CDR3 nucleotides: TGTGCCAGCTCACCACGCGCAGGGGAAGGGTCACCCCTCCACTTT. This translates into CASSPRAGEGSPLHF.